What follows is one T cell receptor beta chain and its context. The length of the CDR3 is 15 residues. The germline gives CDR1 SNHLY, CDR2 FYNNEI. V shed 3 bases, J shed 2 bases, and the junction held 6 bases outside the gene matches. The data originate from a study of cytomegalovirus exposure and HLA in healthy donors. The PCR was carried out with 60 Vbeta primers and 13 Jbeta primers. Sequencing used immunoSEQ multiplex PCR; TCRdb keeps in-frame clones, though not all of them. This sample has some 140,000 clones, with 70% to 80% found just once. The TCR was taken from a woman between 45 and 65 years old in good health and CMV-seropositive. J is TRBJ2-7 and V is TRBV2; 8 bases align to TRBD2. The sequenced material came from PBMCs. In nucleotides, the CDR3 is TGTGCCAGCAGTGAGTTGGCGGGGGGCCCCTACGAGCAGTACTTC. Translated: CASSELAGGPYEQYF.